A selection of T cell receptor beta chains follows, all from one sample in a study of CD8 T cells in ankylosing spondylitis. TCRdb analysed the 5' RACE reads with MiXCR anew, one entry per CDR3 protein. Here the sample spans under 400,000 distinct CDR3 sequences, 11% being singletons. Sequenced: blood, either unsorted or a sorted T cell fraction (not recorded which). The receptor set was obtained from a female donor with ankylosing spondylitis or in good health (not recorded which). The CDR3 runs from the conserved cysteine through the conserved F or W. A D gene is named only where the DNA matches it firmly. Size is omitted from some rows. Given values are once, few, many or a class for expanded clones.

v_gene	abundance	d_gene	len	j_gene	CDR3nt	CDR3aa
TRBV20-1	-	-	13	TRBJ1-2	TGCAGTGCTTCGGGGGGCGCTTTCTACGGCTACACCTTC	CSASGGAFYGYTF
TRBV5-1	many	-	15	TRBJ2-1	TGCGCCAGCAGCTTTGGGGGGCGCATCTACAATGAGCAGTTCTTC	CASSFGGRIYNEQFF
TRBV12-3/TRBV12-4	many	-	13	TRBJ2-5	TGTGCCAGCAGTTTTGCGACCCGGGAGACCCAGTACTTC	CASSFATRETQYF
TRBV5-1	few	TRBD2	15	TRBJ2-1	TGCGCCAGCAGCAGGGGACTAGCGGGGGCGGAAGAGCAGTTCTTC	CASSRGLAGAEEQFF
TRBV7-2	many	-	14	TRBJ1-1	TGTGCCAGCAGCTTAGCTTCTGGGAACACTGAAGCTTTCTTT	CASSLASGNTEAFF
TRBV20-1	many	-	11	TRBJ1-1	TGCAGTAACCGACGGGACACTGAAGCTTTCTTT	CSNRRDTEAFF
TRBV2	few	TRBD1	14	TRBJ2-7	TGTGCCAGCATCACCGGGACAGGGTCGTACGAGCAGTACTTC	CASITGTGSYEQYF
TRBV5-1	many	-	15	TRBJ2-3	TGCGCCAGCAGCATGGGCAGAGCGGGCACAGATACGCAGTATTTT	CASSMGRAGTDTQYF
TRBV6-2/TRBV6-3	-	-	16	TRBJ2-7	TGTGCCAGCAGTCCCTTAGGACCCCGGGGATCCTACGAGCAGTACTTC	CASSPLGPRGSYEQYF
TRBV5-5	few	-	17	TRBJ2-1	TGTGCCAGCAGCTTAAGGGGCGAGCTAGCTGCCTACAATGAGCAGTTCTTC	CASSLRGELAAYNEQFF
TRBV12-3/TRBV12-4	many	TRBD2	16	TRBJ2-3	TGTGCCAGCAGTTTAGGTCTAGCGGGAGGAATAGGTACGCAGTATTTT	CASSLGLAGGIGTQYF
TRBV6-4	few	TRBD2	16	TRBJ2-1	TGTGCCAGCAGTGTAAGCGGGGGGGCAATGAGAAATGAGCAGTTCTTC	CASSVSGGAMRNEQFF
TRBV7-9	many	-	14	TRBJ2-3	TGTGCCAGCAGCTTAGGGTTAAGTCCAGATACGCAGTATTTT	CASSLGLSPDTQYF
TRBV5-1	-	-	13	TRBJ1-1	TGCGCCAGCACCAAACAGAGTAACACTGAAGCTTTCTTT	CASTKQSNTEAFF
TRBV19	-	TRBD1	13	TRBJ1-2	TGTGCCAGTAGTATGGACAGGAGGGATGGCTACACCTTC	CASSMDRRDGYTF
TRBV5-1	few	-	12	TRBJ2-5	TGCGCCAGCTACCTAACCGGGGAGACCCAGTACTTC	CASYLTGETQYF
TRBV10-3	once	-	14	TRBJ1-1	TGTGCCATCAGGTCCAGGGCTGAGGACACTGAAGCTTTCTTT	CAIRSRAEDTEAFF
TRBV28	many	TRBD1	16	TRBJ2-2	TGTGCCAGCAGTACATACAGGGGGCAGATATCCGAGGAGCTGTTTTTT	CASSTYRGQISEELFF
TRBV28	many	-	14	TRBJ1-4	TGTGCCAGCAGGCCCAGCGGGGGCGGTGAAAAACTGTTTTTT	CASRPSGGGEKLFF
TRBV15	many	-	17	TRBJ1-3	TGTGCCACCAGCAGACCCTTGACAGTTCACTCTGGAAACACCATATATTTT	CATSRPLTVHSGNTIYF
TRBV29-1	-	-	13	TRBJ1-5	TGCAGCGTTTTTAGCGGGGGGGCAGATACGCAGCATTTT	CSVFSGGADTQHF
TRBV10-3	few	TRBD1	13	TRBJ2-7	TGTGCCACCCTGACAGGGCAGGGGTACGAGCAGTACTTC	CATLTGQGYEQYF